This T cell receptor beta chain was profiled in a study of shared clonotypes between healthy human individuals. Study-wide results and caveats: Sharing of clonotypes among donors was expected to vary with sequencing depth.

There were no recent acute infections or vaccinations among the donors, who were healthy HIV-negative adults. CD8 memory cells included CD45RO+ cells plus CCR7-negative CD45RA+ TemRA cells. CDR3 length: 14 residues. Trimming removed 5 bases from V and 3 bases from J; junction bases left unmatched: 3. CDR1 is SGHTA, CDR2 FQGNSA, per germline. Only in-frame clones appear in the TCRdb table, and some are missing; sequencing was by immunoSEQ multiplex PCR. The sample has 110,000 or so clones; around 66% are singletons. In regard to this clone: Its antigen remains unknown.

V is TRBV7-2 and J is TRBJ2-3; 9 positions agree with TRBD2. Material for sequencing was memory CD8+ T cells sorted from blood. The sample's subset: CD45RO+ cells pooled with CCR7-negative TemRA cells. The sequence was obtained from a woman younger than 45 in good health. The CDR3 DNA reads TGTGCCAGCAGCCAGGGACTAGCAACAGATACGCAGTATTTT. This encodes CASSQGLATDTQYF.